These 3 T cell receptor beta chains share one sample of origin, sequenced in a study of T cell repertoires in cytomegalovirus infection. TCRdb ran MiXCR on the reads and lists one entry per CDR3 protein. The table shows some 590,000 distinct CDR3 sequences, with approximately 40% occurring only once. These TCRs' antigens remain unknown. Material: cultured PBMCs, obtained from culture after CMV antigen stimulation. The receptors originated from a human donor in good health (CMV status not recorded). Some clones in this sample may be carry-over from other donors' samples.

This chain links TRBV27 with TRBJ2-7, with 9 bases lining up with TRBD1. CDR1 and CDR2 from the germline V gene are MNHEY and SMNVEV (reference sequence). The CDR3 loop spans 15 amino acids. Unmatched junction bases numbered 9, after V lost 5 bases and J lost 4 bases. The CDR3 sequence is CASSPSDRGNYEQYF. The CDR3 DNA is TGTGCCAGCAGTCCCTCGGACAGGGGTAATTACGAGCAGTACTTC.

V gene TRBV28 combines with J gene TRBJ1-5, with 7 positions matching TRBD1. The CDR3 is 16 amino acids. The V gene end was trimmed by 7 bases and the J gene end by 1 base; junction bases not matched to a gene: 10. Germline CDR1 and CDR2: MDHEN and SYDVKM. The CDR3: CASTQGEGASNQPQHF. CDR3 in DNA: TGTGCCAGCACCCAGGGGGAGGGGGCGAGCAATCAGCCCCAGCATTTT.

This chain links TRBV19 with TRBJ1-6; TRBD1 aligns across 10 bases. The trim removed 4 bases at V and 2 bases at J, leaving 5 bases unmatched. The CDR3 contains 17 residues. Germline CDR1 is LNHDA and CDR2 is SQIVND (reference sequence). CDR3 sequence reads: CASSTRTGGTYNSPLHF. The DNA for the CDR3 is TGTGCCAGTAGTACCCGGACAGGGGGGACCTATAATTCACCCCTCCACTTT.